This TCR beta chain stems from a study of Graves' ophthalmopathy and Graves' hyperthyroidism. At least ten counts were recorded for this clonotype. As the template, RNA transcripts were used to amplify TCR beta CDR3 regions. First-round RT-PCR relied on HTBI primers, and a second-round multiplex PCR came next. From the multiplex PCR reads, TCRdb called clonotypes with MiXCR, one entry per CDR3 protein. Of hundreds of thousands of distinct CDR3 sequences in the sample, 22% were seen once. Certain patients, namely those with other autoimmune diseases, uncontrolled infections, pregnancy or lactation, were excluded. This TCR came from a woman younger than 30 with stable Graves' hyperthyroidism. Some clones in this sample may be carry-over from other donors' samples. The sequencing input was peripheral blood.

This CDR3 reads CASSTNLRYEQYF. In DNA, the CDR3 is TGTGCCAGCAGCACAAACCTACGCTACGAGCAGTACTTC. V and J are TRBV12-3 or TRBV12-4 and TRBJ2-7; D not resolved. There are 13 residues in the CDR3. V was trimmed by 6 bases and J by 3 bases, leaving 12 bases between them.